This passage covers 12 T cell receptor beta chains from one sample sequenced in a study. From the 5' RACE reads, TCRdb called clonotypes with MiXCR, one entry per CDR3 protein. The data show about 64,000 distinct CDR3 sequences, about 20% seen once. The sequenced sample was memory CD4+ T cells sorted from a lymph node. Regarding subset: memory CD4+ T cells, CD4+CD45RO+CD25-. All receptors come from a female donor with breast cancer.

This rearrangement joins TRBV4-3 to TRBJ2-1, with D maybe TRBD2 (6 bases). V lost 1 base and J lost 11, with 21 bases in between. The CDR3 loop spans 16 amino acids. Germline V gene sequence: CDR1 LGHNA, CDR2 YSLEER. The CDR3 DNA follows: TGCGCCAGCAGCCAAGTCGGGGGAGATAGGGGAAGACAGCAGTTCTTC. Its protein is CASSQVGGDRGRQQFF.

A remark on this clonotype: As the CDR3 is not closed by the conserved phenylalanine or tryptophan, this likely results from a read error. This chain links TRBV4-1 with TRBJ1-1; D gene uncertain. Germline CDR1 and CDR2: MGHRA and YSYEKL. Trimming cost V 4 bases and J 1 base, with 10 bases left between them. The CDR3 consists of 14 residues. This CDR3 is CASSLRPGNTEAFL. CDR3 DNA sequence: TGCGCCAGCAGCCTAAGACCGGGGAACACTGAAGCTTTCCTT.

V and J are TRBV29-1 and TRBJ1-1, with TRBD1 as a possible D gene (6 bases). The V gene's germline CDR1 is SQVTM and CDR2 ANQGSEA. There are 12 residues in the CDR3. Trimming shortened V by 6 bases and J by 1 base, and 9 bases separated the two germline ends. The CDR3: CSVRDTNTEAFF. As DNA, the CDR3 is TGCAGCGTGCGGGACACGAACACTGAAGCTTTCTTT. The full variable domain, with the rest looked up from reference TRBV29-1 and TRBJ1-1, is SAVISQKPSRDICQRGTSLTIQCQVDSQVTMMFWYRQQPGQSLTLIATANQGSEATYESGFVIDKFPISRPNLTFSTLTVSNMSPEDSSIYLCSVRDTNTEAFFGQGTRLTVV.

This clonotype was found a few times. The rearrangement links TRBV5-4 to TRBJ1-2; D remains unclear. This CDR3 has 13 residues. V lost 6 bases and J lost 2, with 11 bases in between. The germline V gene has CDR1 SGHNT and CDR2 YYREEE (reference sequence). The CDR3 DNA sequence: TGTGCCAGCACCGATGGCAGGAACTATGGCTACACCTTC. Translation gives CASTDGRNYGYTF.

This clonotype was detected a few times. The CDR3 end shows no conserved phenylalanine or tryptophan, and so a read error is likely. The chain joins TRBV20-1 to TRBJ2-5; 9 nucleotides line up with TRBD2. V dropped 3 bases and J dropped 2; count of bases not matched to a gene: 10. The CDR3 spans 16 residues. Germline V gene sequence: CDR1 DFQATT, CDR2 SNEGSKA (reference sequence). CDR3 residues: CSARTSGATQQETQYL. The CDR3 DNA reads as TGCAGTGCTAGGACTAGCGGAGCTACTCAACAAGAGACCCAGTACCTC.

This clonotype was seen many times. CDR3 in amino acids: CASSLRSGANVLTF. In nucleotides, the CDR3 is TGCGCCAGCAGCTTGCGCTCTGGGGCCAACGTCCTGACTTTC. The gene calls are TRBV5-1 and TRBJ2-6; D call uncertain. Germline V gives CDR1 SGHRS, CDR2 YFSETQ. Trimming removed 1 base from V and 0 bases from J, with 2 bases in between. This CDR3 spans 14 amino acids.

This chain's CDR3 is CAWSTGGARTGELFF. CDR3 coding DNA: TGTGCCTGGAGTACAGGGGGCGCTAGGACCGGGGAGCTGTTTTTT. The chain employs TRBV30 and TRBJ2-2, with 9 bases aligning to TRBD1. Trimming took 2 bases from V and 5 from J; bases not matched to a gene: 6. The CDR3 extends over 15 amino acids. CDR1 is GTSNPN and CDR2 is SVGIG in the germline V gene (reference sequence). The full variable domain, in which reference TRBV30 and TRBJ2-2 provide the parts outside the CDR3, is SQTIHQWPATLVQPVGSPLSLECTVEGTSNPNLYWYRQAAGRGLQLLFYSVGIGQISSEVPQNLSASRPQDRQFILSSKKLLLSDSGFYLCAWSTGGARTGELFFGEGSRLTVL.

V usage is TRBV5-1 and J usage is TRBJ2-7, with TRBD1 matching over 9 bases. Germline V gives CDR1 SGHRS, CDR2 YFSETQ. There are 16 residues in the CDR3. V trimming: 3 bases; J trimming: 3 bases; junction bases outside the gene matches: 10. The CDR3 DNA is TGCGCCAGCAGCTACGGACAGGACAGGGGAGGCTACGAGCAGTACTTC. This sequence encodes CASSYGQDRGGYEQYF.

The CDR3 is CASSPGTSGWGTDTQYF. The CDR3 nucleotides are TGTGCCAGCAGCCCCGGGACTAGCGGGTGGGGGACAGATACGCAGTATTTT. This sequence joins TRBV12-3 or TRBV12-4 and TRBJ2-3; 12 positions match TRBD2. V lost 6 bases, J lost 3 bases, and 10 bases stayed unmatched. The CDR3 is 17 residues long.

The table lists this clonotype with a few counts. The genes are TRBV4-1 and TRBJ1-5; unclear D gene. Germline assignment: CDR1 MGHRA and CDR2 YSYEKL. With 0 bases removed from V and 7 bases from J, the gap between germline ends came to 7 bases. The CDR3 length is 13 residues. Here the CDR3 DNA reads TGCGCCAGCAGCCAAGATGCGAACCAGCCCCAGCATTTT. Translating gives CASSQDANQPQHF.

CDR3 in amino acids: CASTGGNYEQYF. The DNA of the CDR3 is TGTGCCAGCACGGGGGGGAACTACGAGCAGTACTTC. The rearrangement joins TRBV7-9 to TRBJ2-7; the match to TRBD2 covers 8 bases. The CDR3 spans 12 residues. Germline V lookup: CDR1 SEHNR, CDR2 FQNEAQ (reference sequence). Trimming removed 7 bases from V and 3 bases from J; junction bases left unmatched: 2.

This clonotype was counted ten times or more. The chain links TRBV15 to TRBJ2-6; either TRBD1 or TRBD2 may fit D (5 bases each). From germline, CDR1 is LNHNV and CDR2 YYDKDF (reference sequence). This CDR3 comprises 17 residues. Trimming pared 1 base from V and 4 bases from J, leaving 14 bases between. CDR3 sequence (DNA): TGTGCCACCAGCAGAGGAGGGGAATTGGTCGGGGCCAACGTCCTGACTTTC. Translated: CATSRGGELVGANVLTF. Supplemented by reference TRBV15 and TRBJ2-6, the full variable domain reads DAMVIQNPRYQVTQFGKPVTLSCSQTLNHNVMYWYQQKSSQAPKLLFHYYDKDFNNEADTPDNFQSRRPNTSFCFLDIRSPGLGDTAMYLCATSRGGELVGANVLTFGAGSRLTVL.